What follows is one T cell receptor (beta chain) and its context. Antigen: not known. This sample stems from a study of shared clonotypes between healthy human individuals. The study's findings and limits: Some naive CD4 clonotypes, 4% to 6%, turned up in common across several donors.

Profiling relied on immunoSEQ multiplex PCR, and the TCRdb table lists in-frame clones only, not all of them. The sample yields millions of clones, 90% to 95% seen once. Germline CDR1 is KGHSH and CDR2 is LQKENI. The V and J ends lost 5 bases and 6 bases respectively, with 14 bases between them. The CDR3 runs to 14 residues. This rearrangement joins TRBV18 to TRBJ2-1, with D perhaps TRBD1 (7 bases). The receptor was isolated from a man aged 18 to 30 in good health. Sequencing used naive CD4+ T cells sorted from blood. Subset defined: CD45RA+ positively selected. CDR3 coding DNA: TGTGCCAGCTCAGGGCAGGGGGGACTCAATGAGCAGTTCTTC. As protein: CASSGQGGLNEQFF. Looking up the rest from reference TRBV18 and TRBJ2-1 gives the full variable domain: NAGVMQNPRHLVRRRGQEARLRCSPMKGHSHVYWYRQLPEEGLKFMVYLQKENIIDESGMPKERFSAEFPKEGPSILRIQQVVRGDSAAYFCASSGQGGLNEQFFGPGTRLTVL.